The 27 T cell receptor beta chains reported below all come from one sample, sequenced in a study of vaccination and CD4 T cells after COVID-19. These receptors' antigens are unknown. The treatment here: roughly ten-day PBMC culture with coronavirus spike peptide pools or control peptides (ViraFEST assay). The assay that was used to sequence DNA from cultured CD4+ T cells was the Oncomine TCR Beta short-read assay. MiXCR, run by TCRdb on the PCR reads, gives a single entry per CDR3 protein. The profile covers approximately 15,000 distinct CDR3 sequences, with 40% to 65% appearing a single time and about 4.2% taken by the ten largest. Specimen: CD4+ T cells from blood, cultured in vitro, collected before SARS-CoV-2 vaccination. Receptors were obtained from a human donor who had recovered from COVID-19.

This clonotype was seen only a few times. The J gene is TRBJ1-2, the V gene TRBV6-5; D call uncertain. Germline CDR1 is MNHEY and CDR2 is SVGAGI. The length of the CDR3 is 15 residues. Between the trimmed V and J ends, which lost 4 bases and 1 base, there was a span of 13 bases. CDR3 DNA sequence: TGTGCCAGCAGTTTCTCCCAGGCGGTTAACTATGGCTACACCTTC. It yields the protein CASSFSQAVNYGYTF.

The CDR3 region has the DNA TGTGCCAGCAGCCAAGAGGGACTGCGCCTAAATCGTGAGCAGTACTTC. Residues: CASSQEGLRLNREQYF. The V gene is TRBV7-9, the J gene TRBJ2-7; a weak D match, TRBD2 (6 bases). CDR1 SEHNR and CDR2 FQNEAQ come from the germline V gene (reference sequence). The V end lost 5 bases, the J end lost 7 bases, and 24 bases lay between the germline ends. The CDR3 runs 16 residues. Full variable domain (outside the CDR3, taken from reference TRBV7-9 and TRBJ2-7): DTGVSQNPRHKITKRGQNVTFRCDPISEHNRLYWYRQTLGQGPEFLTYFQNEAQLEKSRLLSDRFSAERPKGSFSTLEIQRTEQGDSAMYLCASSQEGLRLNREQYFGPGTRLTVT.

Here the CDR3 DNA reads TGCAGTGCTAGAGATTTCGACCAGGGTGAGATCTACGAGCAGTACTTC. This translates into CSARDFDQGEIYEQYF. The chain links TRBV20-1 to TRBJ2-7, with D possibly being TRBD1 (5 bases). Trimming took off 0 bases at V and 3 bases at J, with 18 bases between the two ends. The CDR3 consists of 16 residues. The germline CDR1 and CDR2 sequences are DFQATT and SNEGSKA (reference sequence).

The chain joins TRBV9 to TRBJ2-6; tentatively, D is TRBD1 or TRBD2 (5 bases each). V gave up 4 bases and J gave up 0 bases, with 17 bases separating them. The CDR3 has 18 residues. The germline V gene encodes CDR1 SGDLS and CDR2 YYNGEE. This CDR3 is CASSPRPGRFSGANVLTF. The CDR3 DNA reads TGTGCCAGCAGCCCCCGGCCGGGACGGTTCTCTGGGGCCAACGTCCTGACTTTC.

J is TRBJ2-1 and V is TRBV24-1, with D perhaps TRBD2 (5 bases). CDR3 length equals 17 residues. V was cut by 4 bases and J by 0 bases, with 15 bases left in between. Germline CDR1 and CDR2: KGHDR and SFDVKD. CDR3 coding DNA: TGTGCCACCAGTGACCCGAATCCGGGGAGCTCCTACAATGAGCAGTTCTTC. Its protein product is CATSDPNPGSSYNEQFF.

This clonotype showed up just a few times. V gene TRBV10-3 combines with J gene TRBJ1-2, with TRBD1 matching 8 bases. V lost 4 bases and J lost 3; bases outside the gene matches: 4. The CDR3 has 14 residues. Looked up from germline, CDR1 is ENHRY and CDR2 is SYGVKD. Here the CDR3 DNA reads TGTGCCATCAGTGGGGAGACAGGGGACTATGGCTACACCTTC. Its translation: CAISGETGDYGYTF.

This sequence joins TRBV12-5 and TRBJ2-6, with D possibly called TRBD1 or TRBD2 (5 bases each). V was clipped by 1 base and J by 4 bases, with 14 bases between them. There are 17 residues in the CDR3. From germline, CDR1 is LGHNT and CDR2 FRNRAP. The CDR3: CASGLDPPGAGANVLTF. CDR3 coding DNA: TGTGCTAGTGGTTTGGACCCCCCCGGGGCAGGGGCCAACGTCCTGACTTTC. Filled out from reference TRBV12-5 and TRBJ2-6, the complete variable domain reads DARVTQTPRHKVTEMGQEVTMRCQPILGHNTVFWYRQTMMQGLELLAYFRNRAPLDDSGMPKDRFSAEMPDATLATLKIQPSEPRDSAVYFCASGLDPPGAGANVLTFGAGSRLTVL.

The V and J genes are TRBV2 and TRBJ1-1; no clear D gene. V lost 3 bases and J lost 4, with 9 bases in between. CDR1 and CDR2 from the germline V gene are SNHLY and FYNNEI. The length of the CDR3 is 13 residues. In nucleotides, the CDR3 is TGTGCCAGCAGTGAGAGGTGGGCCACTGAAGCTTTCTTT. Translation gives CASSERWATEAFF.

The chain links TRBV28 to TRBJ1-2; D uncertain. The CDR3 length is 14 residues. The ends were cut back, 8 bases at V and 0 bases at J, with 13 bases in the middle. Germline CDR1 and CDR2: MDHEN and SYDVKM. The CDR3 region has the DNA TGTGCCAGCCTTGCGGTTCCAGCTAACTATGGCTACACCTTC. Translated, it gives CASLAVPANYGYTF.

This clonotype has more than one count but fewer than ten. J is TRBJ1-5 and V is TRBV6-5, with a weak D call TRBD1 (6 bases). The V and J ends lost 0 bases and 1 base respectively, with 10 bases between them. CDR1 is MNHEY and CDR2 is SVGAGI in the germline V gene. This CDR3 comprises 16 residues. In nucleotides, the CDR3 is TGTGCCAGCAGTTACTCATGGGGACAAAGCAATCAGCCCCAGCATTTT. This encodes CASSYSWGQSNQPQHF.

This clonotype was recorded a few times. The V call is TRBV19, the J call TRBJ2-5; TRBD2 is a possible D gene (6 bases). V lost 6 bases and J 1 base, leaving 9 bases between the germline ends. Germline V gives CDR1 LNHDA, CDR2 SQIVND (reference sequence). This CDR3 comprises 13 residues. The CDR3 coding sequence is TGTGCCAGTAGCCTAGCGCCCCAAGAGACCCAGTACTTC. This sequence encodes CASSLAPQETQYF.

This clonotype was seen a handful of times. The rearrangement links TRBV24-1 to TRBJ2-5; TRBD2 is a possible D gene (5 bases). The CDR3 has 15 amino acids. V was shortened by 4 bases and J by 4 bases, with 15 bases between the two germline ends. Germline lookup yields CDR1 KGHDR and CDR2 SFDVKD. CDR3 nucleotide sequence: TGTGCCACCAGTGACCGTACCGGTGGGAGAGAGACCCAGTACTTC. This encodes CATSDRTGGRETQYF.

A few counts support this clonotype. The chain carries TRBV20-1 and TRBJ2-3, with 10 bases lining up with TRBD2. Germline lookup yields CDR1 DFQATT and CDR2 SNEGSKA (reference sequence). The junction had 15 bases not matched to a gene; V was cut back by 3 bases and J by 0 bases. This CDR3 contains 19 residues. The chain's CDR3 is CSASSPSGGALLSTDTQYF. CDR3 bases: TGCAGTGCTAGTAGCCCTAGCGGGGGCGCTCTCTTGAGCACAGATACGCAGTATTTT.

In this sample, this clonotype turned up a few times. The rearrangement uses TRBV20-1 and TRBJ1-1; no clear D gene. Trimming cost V 3 bases and J 4 bases, with 15 bases left between them. Germline V gene lookup returns CDR1 DFQATT and CDR2 SNEGSKA (reference sequence). The CDR3 has 14 amino acids. This chain's CDR3 is CSASVSARGTEAFF. CDR3 coding DNA: TGCAGTGCTAGTGTATCCGCCAGAGGCACTGAAGCTTTCTTT.

This clonotype was detected a few times. This rearrangement joins TRBV20-1 to TRBJ1-5; the match to TRBD1 covers 9 bases. Germline V gene sequence: CDR1 DFQATT, CDR2 SNEGSKA (reference sequence). There are 14 residues in the CDR3. The trim removed 6 bases at V and 5 bases at J, leaving 8 bases unmatched. Here the CDR3 reads CSAEPTGGDQPQHF. The CDR3 DNA sequence: TGCAGTGCGGAACCTACAGGGGGCGATCAGCCCCAGCATTTT.

The V call is TRBV24-1, the J call TRBJ2-3; D gene ambiguous. Per the germline V gene, CDR1 is KGHDR and CDR2 is SFDVKD. The germline V and J ends were trimmed by 3 bases and 0 bases, with 12 bases remaining between them. The CDR3 sequence is 16 residues long. CDR3 DNA: TGTGCCACCAGTGATCCACGGGCCCTCAGCACAGATACGCAGTATTTT. Translated: CATSDPRALSTDTQYF.

The rearrangement joins TRBV7-3 to TRBJ1-1; D unresolved. V was cut by 5 bases and J by 1 base, with 11 bases left in between. Germline values: CDR1 SGHTA, CDR2 FQGTGA. The CDR3 runs 14 residues. CDR3 amino acids: CASSPSTKNTEAFF. In DNA, the CDR3 is TGTGCCAGCAGCCCATCCACAAAGAACACTGAAGCTTTCTTT.

This clonotype occurred once. The chain combines TRBV20-1 with TRBJ2-7, with 9 bases fitting TRBD2. CDR1 DFQATT and CDR2 SNEGSKA come from the germline V gene (reference sequence). J lost 4 bases, V lost 2 bases, and 9 bases had no gene match. This CDR3 is built from 15 residues. CDR3 sequence reads: CSARPGAGGGYEQYF. The CDR3, as DNA: TGCAGTGCTAGACCCGGGGCGGGAGGGGGGTACGAGCAGTACTTC.

The chain recombines TRBV20-1 with TRBJ2-6; 11 bases are a match to TRBD2. The germline gives CDR1 DFQATT, CDR2 SNEGSKA (reference sequence). The CDR3 sequence is 18 residues long. After removal of 1 base from V and 0 bases from J, the junction contained 5 bases not matched to a gene. The CDR3 sequence is CSARALAGGRSGANVLTF. CDR3 bases: TGCAGTGCTAGAGCGCTAGCGGGAGGCCGCTCTGGGGCCAACGTCCTGACTTTC.

The chain recombines TRBV15 with TRBJ2-5; D is undetermined. There are 15 residues in the CDR3. V lost 1 base to trimming and J lost 6 bases, with 15 bases between them. The V gene's germline CDR1 is LNHNV and CDR2 YYDKDF (reference sequence). Here the CDR3 reads CATSRVPGVTQTQYF. The DNA for the CDR3 is TGTGCCACCAGCAGAGTCCCTGGCGTAACGCAGACCCAGTACTTC.

The chain links TRBV19 to TRBJ2-7; weak D call: TRBD1 (6 bases). Per germline, CDR1 LNHDA and CDR2 SQIVND (reference sequence). V was trimmed by 8 bases and J by 4 bases, leaving 18 bases between them. The CDR3 is made up of 14 amino acids. CDR3 sequence (DNA): TGTGCCAGTCGCCGGACCGGGACATATTACGAGCAGTACTTC. Encoded protein: CASRRTGTYYEQYF. The full variable domain, in which reference TRBV19 and TRBJ2-7 provide the parts outside the CDR3, is DGGITQSPKYLFRKEGQNVTLSCEQNLNHDAMYWYRQDPGQGLRLIYYSQIVNDFQKGDIAEGYSVSREKKESFPLTVTSAQKNPTAFYLCASRRTGTYYEQYFGPGTRLTVT.

V is TRBV7-9 and J is TRBJ2-1, with D possibly being TRBD2 (7 bases). Germline CDR1 SEHNR, CDR2 FQNEAQ (reference sequence). This CDR3 contains 19 residues. The germline V and J ends were trimmed by 4 bases and 0 bases, with 22 bases remaining between them. The CDR3 DNA sequence: TGTGCCAGCAGCTCCCCACGAGGGGGGCGCGGGAGCTCCTACAATGAGCAGTTCTTC. It yields the protein CASSSPRGGRGSSYNEQFF.

This chain joins TRBV18 and TRBJ1-2; tentative D call: TRBD1 (5 bases). Germline V CDR1 and CDR2: KGHSH, LQKENI. The CDR3 is 14 residues long. Trimming removed 2 bases from V and 0 bases from J, with 7 bases in between. The CDR3 sequence: CASSPGTTNYGYTF. The DNA for the CDR3 is TGTGCCAGCTCACCAGGGACTACTAACTATGGCTACACCTTC.

This sequence joins TRBV20-1 and TRBJ1-1; 9 nucleotides match TRBD1. V shed 5 bases and J 8 bases; nucleotides not matched to a gene: 18. Germline CDR1 DFQATT, CDR2 SNEGSKA (reference sequence). This CDR3 is built from 16 residues. This CDR3 is CSAEDPGTGRLWEAFF. The CDR3 nucleotides are TGCAGTGCTGAGGATCCCGGGACAGGGAGGCTCTGGGAAGCTTTCTTT.

The CDR3 coding sequence is TGTGCCAGCAGGGACTCTACAGGGGTGAACACTGAAGCTTTCTTT. Translation gives CASRDSTGVNTEAFF. This chain connects TRBV6-1 to TRBJ1-1; 7 positions match TRBD1. V lost 6 bases to trimming and J lost 0 bases; unmatched junction nucleotides: 7. The CDR3 totals 15 residues. Germline V lookup: CDR1 MNHNS, CDR2 SASEGT.

The rearrangement links TRBV19 to TRBJ1-5, with unresolved D. Between the trimmed V and J ends, which lost 4 bases and 5 bases, there was a span of 9 bases. Germline V gene data show CDR1 as LNHDA and CDR2 as SQIVND (reference sequence). The CDR3 spans 13 residues. This CDR3 reads CASSTRNHQPQHF. The CDR3 nucleotides read TGTGCCAGTAGTACGCGTAATCATCAGCCCCAGCATTTT.

The chain couples TRBV7-2 to TRBJ2-3; D is tentatively TRBD1 or TRBD2 (6 bases each). CDR1 is SGHTA and CDR2 is FQGNSA in the germline V gene. This CDR3 is 14 amino acids long. V shed 0 bases and J shed 6 bases, with 10 bases lying between them. CDR3 in amino acids: CASSLARGGDTQYF. For the CDR3, the DNA is TGTGCCAGCAGCTTAGCCAGGGGAGGTGATACGCAGTATTTT.